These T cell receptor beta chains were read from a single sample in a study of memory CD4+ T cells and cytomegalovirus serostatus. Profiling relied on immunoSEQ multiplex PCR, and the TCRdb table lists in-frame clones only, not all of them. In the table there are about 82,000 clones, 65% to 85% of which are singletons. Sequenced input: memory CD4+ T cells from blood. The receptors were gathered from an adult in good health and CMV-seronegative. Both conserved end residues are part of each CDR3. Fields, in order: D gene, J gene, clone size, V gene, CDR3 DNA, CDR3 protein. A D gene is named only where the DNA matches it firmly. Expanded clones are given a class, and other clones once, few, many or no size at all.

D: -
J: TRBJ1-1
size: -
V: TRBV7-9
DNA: TGTGCCAGCAGCTCCGACAGGTCCCGGGATTCGGGGGGGGGAGCTTTCTTT
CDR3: CASSSDRSRDSGGGAFF

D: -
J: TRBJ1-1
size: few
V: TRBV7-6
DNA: TGTGCCAGCAGCTTACAGGTTGGCACTGAAGCTTTCTTT
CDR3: CASSLQVGTEAFF

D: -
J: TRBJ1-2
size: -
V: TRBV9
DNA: TGTGCCAGCAGCCCTAGTGGGGGTCGAGGCGGCTACACCTTC
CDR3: CASSPSGGRGGYTF

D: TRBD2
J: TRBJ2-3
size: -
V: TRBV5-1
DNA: TGCGCCAGCAGCTTGGCCCCTAGCGGGGGGAGCACAGATACGCAGTATTTT
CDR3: CASSLAPSGGSTDTQYF

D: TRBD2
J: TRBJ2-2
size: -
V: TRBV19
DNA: TGTGCCAGTAGTATGGGACTAGACACCGGGGAGCTGTTTTTT
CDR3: CASSMGLDTGELFF

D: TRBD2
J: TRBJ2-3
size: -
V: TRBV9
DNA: TGTGCCAGCAGCGTACTACTGACTAGCGGGGGCGATACGCAGTATTTT
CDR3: CASSVLLTSGGDTQYF

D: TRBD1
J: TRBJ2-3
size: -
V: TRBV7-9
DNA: TGTGCCAGCAGCTCCATGGACAGGGAGGTCACAGATACGCAGTATTTT
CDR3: CASSSMDREVTDTQYF

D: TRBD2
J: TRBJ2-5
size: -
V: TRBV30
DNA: TGTGCCTGGAGTGCCGCTAGCGGGGGGGCCTCGGGGGAGACCCAGTACTTC
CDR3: CAWSAASGGASGETQYF

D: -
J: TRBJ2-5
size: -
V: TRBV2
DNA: TGTGCCAGCAGTCCACGGGCTTGGGAGACCCAGTACTTC
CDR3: CASSPRAWETQYF

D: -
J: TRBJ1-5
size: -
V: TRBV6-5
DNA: TGTGCCAGCAGTTACTCTCTGGAAGGGCAGCCCCAGCATTTT
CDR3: CASSYSLEGQPQHF

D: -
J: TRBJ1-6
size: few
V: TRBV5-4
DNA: TGTGCCAGCAGCAACAGTGCGAATTCACCCCTCCACTTT
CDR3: CASSNSANSPLHF

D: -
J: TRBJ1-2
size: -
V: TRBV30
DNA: TGTGCCTGGACGGGGGGCGCGTATGGCTACACCTTC
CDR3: CAWTGGAYGYTF

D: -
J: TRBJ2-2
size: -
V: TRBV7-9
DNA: TGTGCCAGCACCTTGTCCGGGGCTTTAAACACCGGGGAGCTGTTTTTT
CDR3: CASTLSGALNTGELFF

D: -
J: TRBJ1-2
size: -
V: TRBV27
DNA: TGTGCCAGCAGTTCGGAGGAGTCTGGCTACACCTTC
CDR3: CASSSEESGYTF

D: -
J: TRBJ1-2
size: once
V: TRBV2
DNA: TGTGCCAGCAGGGCGGATGTCTACAGTACTAACTATGGCTACACCTTC
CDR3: CASRADVYSTNYGYTF

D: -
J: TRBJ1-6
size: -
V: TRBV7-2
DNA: TGTGCCAGCAGCCCCGCCCCCAGGGGTTATTCACCCCTCCACTTT
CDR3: CASSPAPRGYSPLHF

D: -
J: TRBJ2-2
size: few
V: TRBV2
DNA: TGTGCCAGCATCACAGGGTGGGCCGGGGAGCTGTTTTTT
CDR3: CASITGWAGELFF

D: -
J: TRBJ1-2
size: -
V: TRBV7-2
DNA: TGTGCCAGCAGCTTAGGAGGCAGGGTGTTAGGGGGCTACACCTTC
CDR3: CASSLGGRVLGGYTF

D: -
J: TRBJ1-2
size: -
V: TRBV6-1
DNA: TGTGCCAGCAGCCCTGGGTTCGGGGACCTTTATGGCTACACCTTC
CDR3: CASSPGFGDLYGYTF

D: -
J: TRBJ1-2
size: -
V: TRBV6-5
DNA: TGTGCCAGCAGTTACTCCCCCTTGGGGGTTCATGGCTACACCTTC
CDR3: CASSYSPLGVHGYTF

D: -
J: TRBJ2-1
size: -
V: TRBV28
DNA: TGTGCCAGCAGTTTATTGTTGGGAGACATCAATGAGCAGTTCTTC
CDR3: CASSLLLGDINEQFF

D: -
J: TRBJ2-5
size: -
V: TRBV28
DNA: TGTGCCAGCAGTCCTAGGAGCAGGACCCACCATGGGACCCAGTACTTC
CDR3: CASSPRSRTHHGTQYF

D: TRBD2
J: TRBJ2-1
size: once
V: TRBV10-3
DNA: TGTGCCATCAGTGCTGCGGGGGGGCGATACAATGAGCAGTTCTTC
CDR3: CAISAAGGRYNEQFF

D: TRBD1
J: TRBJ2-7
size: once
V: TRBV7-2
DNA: TGTGCCAGCAGCTGGGGGACAGAGTACGAACAGTACTTC
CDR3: CASSWGTEYEQYF

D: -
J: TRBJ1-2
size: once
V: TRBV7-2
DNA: TGTGCCAGCAGCTTGGGCCAGCACTCCTATGGCTACACCTTC
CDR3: CASSLGQHSYGYTF

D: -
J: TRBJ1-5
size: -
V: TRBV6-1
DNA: TGTGCCAGCAGTGAAGGGTGGGACTTCCCCCAGCATTTT
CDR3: CASSEGWDFPQHF

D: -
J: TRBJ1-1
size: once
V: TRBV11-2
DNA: TGTGCCAGCAGCTTAGATCATAACAGTCTCTCTGAAGCTTTCTTT
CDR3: CASSLDHNSLSEAFF

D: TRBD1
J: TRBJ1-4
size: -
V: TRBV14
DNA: TGTGCCAGCAGCCTAGACAGGGGAACTAATGAAAAACTGTTTTTT
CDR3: CASSLDRGTNEKLFF

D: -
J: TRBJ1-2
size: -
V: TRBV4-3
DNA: TGCGCCAGCAGCCAAGATTCCCGCGGAAGTGGAGGGGGTTACAGCTATGGCTACACCTTC
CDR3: CASSQDSRGSGGGYSYGYTF

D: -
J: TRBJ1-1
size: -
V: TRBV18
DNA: TGTGCCAGCTCCCCACAGGCAGGGAACACTGAAGCTTTCTTT
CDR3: CASSPQAGNTEAFF

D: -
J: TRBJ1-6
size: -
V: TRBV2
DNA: TGTGCCAGCAGTGAGGCGCTTCAGTATAATTCACCCCTCCACTTT
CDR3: CASSEALQYNSPLHF

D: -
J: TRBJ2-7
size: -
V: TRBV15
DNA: TGTGCCACCAGCAGAGAGGGTATTAGTGGGTCCTACGAGCAGTACTTC
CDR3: CATSREGISGSYEQYF

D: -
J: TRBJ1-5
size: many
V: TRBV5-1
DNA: TGCGCCAGCAGCTTGGCCCCCGGGTTTGATCAGCCCCAGCATTTT
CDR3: CASSLAPGFDQPQHF